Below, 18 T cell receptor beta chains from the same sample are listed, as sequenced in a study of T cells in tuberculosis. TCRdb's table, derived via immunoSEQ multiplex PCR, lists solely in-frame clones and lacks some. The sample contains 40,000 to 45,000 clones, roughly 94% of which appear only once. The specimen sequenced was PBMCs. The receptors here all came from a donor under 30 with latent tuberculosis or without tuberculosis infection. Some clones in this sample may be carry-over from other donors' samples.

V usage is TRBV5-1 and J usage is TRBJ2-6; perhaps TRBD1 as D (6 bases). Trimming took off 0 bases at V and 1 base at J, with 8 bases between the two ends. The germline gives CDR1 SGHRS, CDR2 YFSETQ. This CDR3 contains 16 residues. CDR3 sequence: CASSLGTGSGANVLTF. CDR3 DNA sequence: TGCGCCAGCAGCTTGGGTACAGGGTCTGGGGCCAACGTCCTGACTTTC.

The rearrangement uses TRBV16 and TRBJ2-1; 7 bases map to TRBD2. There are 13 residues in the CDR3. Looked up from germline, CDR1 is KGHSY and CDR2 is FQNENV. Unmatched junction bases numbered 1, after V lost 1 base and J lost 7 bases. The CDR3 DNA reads TGTGCCAGCAGCCAATGGGGGGGTAATGAGCAGTTCTTC. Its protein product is CASSQWGGNEQFF.

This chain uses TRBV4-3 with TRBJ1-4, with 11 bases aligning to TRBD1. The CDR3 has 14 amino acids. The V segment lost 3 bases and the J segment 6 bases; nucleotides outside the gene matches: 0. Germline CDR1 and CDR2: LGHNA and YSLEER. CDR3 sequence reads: CASSQGQGDEKLFF. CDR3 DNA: TGCGCCAGCAGCCAGGGACAGGGGGATGAAAAACTGTTTTTT.

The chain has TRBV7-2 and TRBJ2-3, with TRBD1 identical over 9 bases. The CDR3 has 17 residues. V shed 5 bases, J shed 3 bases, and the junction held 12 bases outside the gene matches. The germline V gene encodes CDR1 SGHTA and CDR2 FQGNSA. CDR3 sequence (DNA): TGTGCCAGCAGCCCAGTAACAGGGGGCGTGTGGACAGATACGCAGTATTTT. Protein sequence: CASSPVTGGVWTDTQYF. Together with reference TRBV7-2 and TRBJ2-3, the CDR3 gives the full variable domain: GAGVSQSPSNKVTEKGKDVELRCDPISGHTALYWYRQSLGQGLEFLIYFQGNSAPDKSGLPSDRFSAERTGGSVSTLTIQRTQQEDSAVYLCASSPVTGGVWTDTQYFGPGTRLTVL.

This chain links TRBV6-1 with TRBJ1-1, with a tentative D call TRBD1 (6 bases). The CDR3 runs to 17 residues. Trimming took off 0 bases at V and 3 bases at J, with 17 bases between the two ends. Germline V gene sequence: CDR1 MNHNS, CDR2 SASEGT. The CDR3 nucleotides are TGTGCCAGCAGTGAAGCGTTGGGGGCAGAAGGAGACACTGAAGCTTTCTTT. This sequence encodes CASSEALGAEGDTEAFF.

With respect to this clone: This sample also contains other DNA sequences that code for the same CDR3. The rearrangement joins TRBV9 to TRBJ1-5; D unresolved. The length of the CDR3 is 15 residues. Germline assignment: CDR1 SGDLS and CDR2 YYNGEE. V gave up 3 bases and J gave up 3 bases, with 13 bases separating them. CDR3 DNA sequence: TGTGCCAGCAGCGCGGGAGGGAACCCCAATCAGCCCCAGCATTTT. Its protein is CASSAGGNPNQPQHF.

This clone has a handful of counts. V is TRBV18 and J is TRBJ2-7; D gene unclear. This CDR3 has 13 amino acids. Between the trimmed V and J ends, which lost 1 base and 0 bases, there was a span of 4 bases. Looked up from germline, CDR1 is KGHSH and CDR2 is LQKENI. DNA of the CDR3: TGTGCCAGCTCACCACTGAGCTCCTACGAGCAGTACTTC. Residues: CASSPLSSYEQYF.

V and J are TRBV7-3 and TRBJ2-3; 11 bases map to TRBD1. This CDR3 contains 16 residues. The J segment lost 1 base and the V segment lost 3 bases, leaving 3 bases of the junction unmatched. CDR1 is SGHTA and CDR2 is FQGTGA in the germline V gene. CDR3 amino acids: CASSFRGQGGTDTQYF. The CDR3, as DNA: TGTGCCAGCAGCTTCAGGGGACAGGGGGGCACAGATACGCAGTATTTT.

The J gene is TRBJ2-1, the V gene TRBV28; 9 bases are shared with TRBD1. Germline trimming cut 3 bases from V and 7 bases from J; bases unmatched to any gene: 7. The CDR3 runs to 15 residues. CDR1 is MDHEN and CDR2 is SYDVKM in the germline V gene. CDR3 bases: TGTGCCAGCAGTTTGCGTGGGACAGGGATTAATGAGCAGTTCTTC. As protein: CASSLRGTGINEQFF.

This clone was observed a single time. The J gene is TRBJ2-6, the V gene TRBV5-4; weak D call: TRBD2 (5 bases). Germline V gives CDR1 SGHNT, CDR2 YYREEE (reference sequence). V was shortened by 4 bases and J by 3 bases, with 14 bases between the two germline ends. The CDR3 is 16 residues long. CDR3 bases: TGTGCCAGCAGCCCCGGACTGCCATTTGGGGCCAACGTCCTGACTTTC. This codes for CASSPGLPFGANVLTF.

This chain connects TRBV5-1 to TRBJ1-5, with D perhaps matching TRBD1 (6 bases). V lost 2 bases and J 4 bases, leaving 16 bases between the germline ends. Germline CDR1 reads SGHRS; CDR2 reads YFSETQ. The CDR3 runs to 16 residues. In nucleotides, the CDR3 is TGCGCCAGCAGCTTAATACCCGGACAGACTAATCAGCCCCAGCATTTT. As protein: CASSLIPGQTNQPQHF. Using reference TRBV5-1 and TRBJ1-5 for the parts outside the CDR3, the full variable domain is KAGVTQTPRYLIKTRGQQVTLSCSPISGHRSVSWYQQTPGQGLQFLFEYFSETQRNKGNFPGRFSGRQFSNSRSEMNVSTLELGDSALYLCASSLIPGQTNQPQHFGDGTRLSIL.

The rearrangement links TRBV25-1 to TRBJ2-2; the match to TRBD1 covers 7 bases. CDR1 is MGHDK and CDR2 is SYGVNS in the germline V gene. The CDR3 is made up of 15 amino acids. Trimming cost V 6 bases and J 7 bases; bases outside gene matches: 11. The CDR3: CASSGKGQGVGELFF. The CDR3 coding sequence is TGTGCCAGCAGCGGTAAAGGCCAGGGGGTCGGGGAGCTGTTTTTT.

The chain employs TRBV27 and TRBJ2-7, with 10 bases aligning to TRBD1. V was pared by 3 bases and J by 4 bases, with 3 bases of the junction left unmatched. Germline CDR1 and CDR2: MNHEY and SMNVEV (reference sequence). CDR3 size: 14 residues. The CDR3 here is CASSLGDRGYEQYF. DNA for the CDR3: TGTGCCAGCAGTTTGGGGGACAGGGGTTACGAGCAGTACTTC.

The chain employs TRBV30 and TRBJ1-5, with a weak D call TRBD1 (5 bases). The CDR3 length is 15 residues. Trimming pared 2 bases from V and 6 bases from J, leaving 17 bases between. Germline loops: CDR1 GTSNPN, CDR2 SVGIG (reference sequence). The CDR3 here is CAWSSHTTGPQPQHF. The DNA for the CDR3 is TGTGCCTGGAGTTCACACACCACAGGTCCTCAGCCCCAGCATTTT.

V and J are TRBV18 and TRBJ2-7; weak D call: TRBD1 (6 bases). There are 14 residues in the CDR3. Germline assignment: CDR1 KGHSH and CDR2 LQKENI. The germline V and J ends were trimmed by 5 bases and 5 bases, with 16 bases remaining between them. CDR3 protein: CASSNAGEMDEQYF. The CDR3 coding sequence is TGTGCCAGCTCAAATGCAGGGGAGATGGACGAGCAGTACTTC. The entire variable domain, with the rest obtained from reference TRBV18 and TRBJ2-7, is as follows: NAGVMQNPRHLVRRRGQEARLRCSPMKGHSHVYWYRQLPEEGLKFMVYLQKENIIDESGMPKERFSAEFPKEGPSILRIQQVVRGDSAAYFCASSNAGEMDEQYFGPGTRLTVT.

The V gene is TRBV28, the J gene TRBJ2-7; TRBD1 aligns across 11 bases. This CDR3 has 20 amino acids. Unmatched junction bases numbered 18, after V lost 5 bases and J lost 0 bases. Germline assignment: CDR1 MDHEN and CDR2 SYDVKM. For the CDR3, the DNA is TGTGCCAGCAGTCGGCCCGGACAGGGGGCTTGGCGGAAAAGCTCCTACGAGCAGTACTTC. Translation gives CASSRPGQGAWRKSSYEQYF.

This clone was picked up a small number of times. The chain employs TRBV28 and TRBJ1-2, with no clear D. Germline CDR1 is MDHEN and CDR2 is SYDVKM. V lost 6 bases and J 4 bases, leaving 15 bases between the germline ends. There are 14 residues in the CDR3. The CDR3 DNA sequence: TGTGCCAGCAGCCTCAACACCGAGGGCTATGGCTACACCTTC. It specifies CASSLNTEGYGYTF.

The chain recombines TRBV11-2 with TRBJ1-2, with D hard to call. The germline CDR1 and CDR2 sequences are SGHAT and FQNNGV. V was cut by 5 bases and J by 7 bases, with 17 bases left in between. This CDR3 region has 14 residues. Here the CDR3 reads CASSPSVPPTGYTF. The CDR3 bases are TGTGCCAGCAGCCCCTCAGTACCCCCAACTGGCTACACCTTC.